This is a list of T cell receptor beta chains from one sample in a study of blood T cell repertoires in COVID-19. Data came from immunoSEQ multiplex PCR; TCRdb stores just in-frame clones and leaves some out. The sample contains about 320,000 clones, approximately 90% of which appear only once. Sequencing was done on a sample of PBMCs or T cells enriched from blood (not recorded which). These TCRs come from a woman younger than 45 who had been exposed to COVID-19. CDR3s include the opening cysteine and the closing phenylalanine or tryptophan. The order of the fields is D gene, clone size, J gene, V gene, CDR3 protein, CDR3 DNA. A D gene is named only where the DNA matches it firmly. A clone size is listed for some rows: how often the clone was seen (once, few, many), or a class if it is expanded.

D: NA
size: NA
J: TRBJ2-3
V: TRBV5-1
CDR3: CASTPGLSGSTDTQYF
DNA: TGCGCCAGCACCCCCGGACTAAGCGGATCCACAGATACGCAGTATTTT

D: NA
size: NA
J: TRBJ1-3
V: TRBV5-5
CDR3: CASSLTGQITYSGNTIYF
DNA: TGTGCCAGCAGCTTGACTGGGCAGATAACCTACTCTGGAAACACCATATATTTT

D: NA
size: NA
J: TRBJ2-4
V: TRBV11-2
CDR3: CASSPLRGPRAKNIQYF
DNA: TGTGCCAGCAGTCCACTGCGGGGGCCCCGAGCCAAAAACATTCAGTACTTC

D: TRBD1
size: few
J: TRBJ1-3
V: TRBV9
CDR3: CASSVQGTGKGNTIYF
DNA: TGTGCCAGCAGCGTACAAGGGACAGGGAAGGGAAACACCATATATTTT

D: NA
size: NA
J: TRBJ2-6
V: TRBV18
CDR3: CASSPGSGSGANVLTF
DNA: TGTGCCAGCTCACCAGGGAGCGGGTCTGGGGCCAACGTCCTGACTTTC

D: TRBD1
size: NA
J: TRBJ2-7
V: TRBV5-6
CDR3: CASSYRTPKQGERYEQYF
DNA: TGTGCCAGCAGCTATAGAACCCCGAAGCAGGGGGAACGCTACGAGCAGTACTTC

D: NA
size: once
J: TRBJ2-5
V: TRBV12-3/TRBV12-4
CDR3: CASKTGSGETQYF
DNA: TGTGCCAGCAAAACAGGGTCGGGAGAGACCCAGTACTTC

D: TRBD1
size: NA
J: TRBJ1-1
V: TRBV18
CDR3: CASSPPRDRANTEAFF
DNA: TGTGCCAGCTCACCACCGCGGGACAGGGCGAACACTGAAGCTTTCTTT

D: NA
size: NA
J: TRBJ2-3
V: TRBV9
CDR3: CASSVSGRTDTQYF
DNA: TGTGCCAGCAGCGTTAGCGGACGCACAGATACGCAGTATTTT

D: NA
size: NA
J: TRBJ1-4
V: TRBV6-5
CDR3: CASSYDMEGEKLFF
DNA: TGTGCCAGCAGTTACGATATGGAGGGCGAAAAACTGTTTTTT

D: NA
size: NA
J: TRBJ1-2
V: TRBV6-1
CDR3: CASSEAGGNYGYTF
DNA: TGTGCCAGCAGTGAAGCAGGAGGAAACTATGGCTACACCTTC

D: TRBD2
size: NA
J: TRBJ2-3
V: TRBV3-1/TRBV3-2
CDR3: CASSPRRTSGGADTQYF
DNA: TGTGCCAGCAGCCCCCGCCGAACTAGCGGGGGGGCAGATACGCAGTATTTT

D: TRBD1
size: NA
J: TRBJ1-2
V: TRBV5-5
CDR3: CASSLRDSYGYTF
DNA: TGTGCCAGCAGCCTCCGGGACAGTTATGGCTACACCTTC

D: NA
size: NA
J: TRBJ2-2
V: TRBV6-2/TRBV6-3
CDR3: CASSYPTTGTGELFF
DNA: TGTGCCAGCAGTTACCCTACGACAGGCACCGGGGAGCTGTTTTTT

D: NA
size: NA
J: TRBJ1-1
V: TRBV10-3
CDR3: CATAAATEAFF
DNA: TGTGCCACAGCGGCGGCCACTGAAGCTTTCTTT

D: NA
size: NA
J: TRBJ1-1
V: TRBV10-3
CDR3: CAISEWAGTEAFF
DNA: TGTGCCATCAGTGAGTGGGCAGGCACTGAAGCTTTCTTT

D: TRBD1
size: NA
J: TRBJ1-3
V: TRBV12-3/TRBV12-4
CDR3: CASSWDRGAIYF
DNA: TGTGCCAGCAGTTGGGACAGGGGGGCCATATATTTT

D: NA
size: NA
J: TRBJ2-3
V: TRBV4-2
CDR3: CASSQPGNTDTQYF
DNA: TGTGCCAGCAGCCAACCAGGGAACACAGATACGCAGTATTTT

D: NA
size: NA
J: TRBJ1-1
V: TRBV29-1
CDR3: CSVDRQGHTEAFF
DNA: TGCAGCGTTGATAGGCAGGGGCACACTGAAGCTTTCTTT

D: NA
size: NA
J: TRBJ2-4
V: TRBV2
CDR3: CASSPGVAKNIQYF
DNA: TGTGCCAGCAGCCCGGGGGTAGCCAAAAACATTCAGTACTTC